The 19 T cell receptor beta chains listed next were all sequenced from one sample in a study of regulatory T cells in long-lasting Graves disease. Relying on iRepertoire HTBI primers and Arm-PCR of CDR3 regions, the team built TCR beta libraries. TCRdb used MiXCR to reprocess the multiplex PCR reads, holding one entry per CDR3 protein. The sample has almost 450,000 distinct CDR3 sequences, roughly 17% seen once. The time point: newly diagnosed GD, antithyroid drugs for less than 3 months. Extracted RNA from PBMCs served as the source of the TCR library. Another study also made use of these data, one on T cells in Graves' hyperthyroidism and ophthalmopathy.

Sequences were derived from peripheral blood mononuclear cells (PBMCs), sampled at new diagnosis, from a patient treated with antithyroid drugs. These receptors were taken from a woman younger than 45 with Graves disease.

This clonotype appeared many times. The rearrangement uses TRBV2 and TRBJ1-1; D might be TRBD1 (6 bases). V dropped 8 bases and J dropped 4 bases, with 11 bases sitting between them. CDR1 SNHLY and CDR2 FYNNEI come from the germline V gene. The CDR3 has 12 amino acids. The CDR3 loop reads CASQGGVTEAFF. CDR3 DNA sequence: TGTGCCAGCCAAGGGGGTGTCACTGAAGCTTTCTTT.

This clonotype was counted at least ten times. CDR3 residues: CASSLPQGSNQPQHF. The DNA for the CDR3 is TGTGCCAGCTCACTACCGCAGGGTAGCAATCAGCCCCAGCATTTT. The chain is built from TRBV18 and TRBJ1-5, with D possibly matching TRBD1 (5 bases). Trimming removed 4 bases from V and 0 bases from J, with 10 bases in between. Germline V gene sequence: CDR1 KGHSH, CDR2 LQKENI. This CDR3 is 15 amino acids long.

This clonotype was seen at least ten times. The junction does not match germline at one end; this may be a read error. The rearrangement joins TRBV7-7 to TRBJ2-1, with D uncertain. The CDR3 covers 15 residues. In germline, CDR1 is SSHAT, CDR2 FNYEAQ (reference sequence). The CDR3 DNA reads as TGTGCTAGCAGCTTGACGGTAGACTCCTACAATGAGCAGTTCTTC. The encoded protein is CASSLTVDSYNEQFF.

A few counts support this clonotype. J is TRBJ1-2 and V is TRBV19, with 7 bases fitting TRBD1. Germline loops: CDR1 LNHDA, CDR2 SQIVND (reference sequence). The length of the CDR3 is 15 residues. J gave up 1 base and V 5 bases, and 7 bases lay outside the gene matches. This chain's CDR3 is CASSPMDRLNYGYTF. CDR3 bases: TGTGCCAGTAGTCCGATGGACAGGCTTAACTATGGCTACACCTTC.

The chain links TRBV29-1 to TRBJ2-5, with TRBD2 as a possible D gene (8 bases). Germline V CDR1 and CDR2: SQVTM, ANQGSEA. This CDR3 has 14 amino acids. The CDR3 DNA reads TGCAGTCTTAGGGGGCGGGGGGTACAAGAGACCCAGTACTTC. It is translated as CSLRGRGVQETQYF.

The table lists this clonotype with a few counts. This rearrangement joins TRBV27 to TRBJ2-3; no clear D. Trimming pared 3 bases from V and 2 bases from J, leaving 15 bases between. The CDR3 sequence is 16 residues long. The germline CDR1 and CDR2 sequences are MNHEY and SMNVEV (reference sequence). The CDR3 loop reads CASSLGLASDTDTQYF. CDR3 coding DNA: TGTGCCAGCAGTTTGGGTTTGGCCTCGGACACAGATACGCAGTATTTT.

This clonotype was detected many times. J is TRBJ2-1 and V is TRBV20-1; D not certain. CDR3 length: 17 residues. V was pared by 0 bases and J by 1 base, with 16 bases between. Germline lookup yields CDR1 DFQATT and CDR2 SNEGSKA (reference sequence). The CDR3 here is CSARDLARWLSYNEQFF. The CDR3 DNA is TGCAGTGCTAGAGATTTAGCCCGCTGGTTATCCTACAATGAGCAGTTCTTC.

The rearrangement uses TRBV5-1 and TRBJ2-7, with TRBD2 identical over 7 bases. CDR1 is SGHRS, CDR2 YFSETQ, per germline. The CDR3 contains 15 residues. The V segment lost 2 bases and the J segment 0 bases; nucleotides outside the gene matches: 5. The CDR3 sequence is CASSFGGKSSYEQYF. CDR3 coding DNA: TGCGCCAGCAGCTTCGGGGGGAAAAGCTCCTACGAGCAGTACTTC.

This clonotype was seen repeatedly, ten times or more. The V and J genes are TRBV6-1 and TRBJ2-2, with D maybe TRBD1 (6 bases). V was pared by 8 bases and J by 1 base, with 8 bases between. CDR1 is MNHNS and CDR2 is SASEGT in the germline V gene. This CDR3 has 13 amino acids. The CDR3 loop reads CASDRRNTGELFF. CDR3 nucleotides: TGTGCCAGCGACAGGCGGAACACCGGGGAGCTGTTTTTT.

This clonotype was found many times. The genes are TRBV7-8 and TRBJ1-5; no definite D call. CDR1 and CDR2 from the germline V gene are SGHVS and FQNEAQ. V dropped 5 bases and J dropped 2 bases, with 13 bases sitting between them. This CDR3 comprises 15 residues. CDR3 protein: CASSPDLAGNQPQHF. The DNA for the CDR3 is TGTGCCAGCAGCCCCGACTTGGCGGGCAATCAGCCCCAGCATTTT. The variable domain in full, completed from reference TRBV7-8 and TRBJ1-5, reads GAGVSQSPRYKVAKRGQDVALRCDPISGHVSLFWYQQALGQGPEFLTYFQNEAQLDKSGLPSDRFFAERPEGSVSTLKIQRTQQEDSAVYLCASSPDLAGNQPQHFGDGTRLSIL.

This clonotype has just a few counts. A far larger clone is just one base off, so this is likely a read error. The rearrangement joins TRBV7-9 to TRBJ2-7; 11 bases match TRBD2. This CDR3 contains 15 residues. Germline-derived CDR1 and CDR2 are SEHNR and FQNEAQ (reference sequence). This CDR3 is CASSGTSGPSYELYF. The CDR3, as DNA: TGTGCCAGCAGCGGGACTAGCGGACCTTCCTACGAGCTGTACTTC.

This clonotype has at least ten counts. The chain uses TRBV29-1 and TRBJ2-3, with D possibly being TRBD1 (6 bases). V dropped 6 bases and J dropped 0 bases, with 16 bases sitting between them. Germline V CDR1 and CDR2: SQVTM, ANQGSEA. The CDR3 runs to 15 residues. CDR3 nucleotides: TGCAGCGTGATAGACAGGAAGCGGAGCACAGATACGCAGTATTTT. Translating it yields CSVIDRKRSTDTQYF.

This clonotype came up a few times. J is TRBJ2-3 and V is TRBV30, with D perhaps matching TRBD1 or TRBD2 (6 bases each). V dropped 3 bases and J dropped 6 bases, with 13 bases sitting between them. There are 13 residues in the CDR3. Germline CDR1 GTSNPN, CDR2 SVGIG (reference sequence). CDR3 sequence: CAWRGGWPDTQYF. DNA of the CDR3: TGTGCCTGGAGGGGGGGCTGGCCGGATACGCAGTATTTT.

Comments on this clonotype: This likely traces to a read error, being one base from a far larger clone. The chain has TRBV6-2 or TRBV6-3 and TRBJ1-2; 10 bases line up with TRBD1. Losses at the gene ends were 6 bases for V and 8 bases for J; bases not matched to a gene: 18. The CDR3 length is 17 residues. CDR1 is MNHEY, CDR2 SVGEGT, per germline. In DNA form, the CDR3 reads TGTGCCAGCAGGTCACAACGGACAGGGGGGCTTAGGGCCGGCTACACCTTC. It codes for CASRSQRTGGLRAGYTF.

The chain has TRBV12-3 or TRBV12-4 and TRBJ2-3; D possibly uses TRBD1 or TRBD2 (5 bases each). V lost 7 bases to trimming and J lost 2 bases, with 10 bases between them. This CDR3 is built from 13 residues. Written as DNA, the CDR3 is TGTGCCAGCAAGGGGACGTACACAGATACGCAGTATTTT. Translated, it gives CASKGTYTDTQYF.

This clonotype was seen a single time. At one end the junction does not follow the germline gene, possibly because of a read error. The rearrangement uses TRBV7-2 and TRBJ1-3; 7 nucleotides line up with TRBD1. The CDR3 consists of 14 residues. Germline-derived CDR1 and CDR2 are SGHTA and FQGNSA. This CDR3 reads CAGRDRGAGNTIYF. The CDR3 DNA sequence: TGTGCCGGCAGGGACAGAGGCGCCGGAAACACCATATATTTT.

The V call is TRBV20-1, the J call TRBJ2-2, with 15 bases matching TRBD2. The CDR3 covers 22 residues. The V and J ends lost 2 bases and 0 bases, in that order; junction bases with no gene match: 16. CDR1 and CDR2 from the germline V gene are DFQATT and SNEGSKA (reference sequence). CDR3 amino acids: CSARWYRPGLAGGLANTGELFF. In DNA form, the CDR3 reads TGCAGTGCTAGATGGTATAGACCGGGACTAGCGGGAGGCTTAGCGAACACCGGGGAGCTGTTTTTT.

This clonotype has just a few counts. The V call is TRBV14, the J call TRBJ2-3; D remains unclear. The CDR3 loop spans 17 amino acids. V was shortened by 0 bases and J by 6 bases, with 19 bases between the two germline ends. From germline, CDR1 is SGHDN and CDR2 FVKESK. The CDR3 DNA reads TGTGCCAGCAGCCAAGACTCAGTCTGGGGTTATGCTGATACGCAGTATTTT. Encoded protein: CASSQDSVWGYADTQYF.

In this sample, this clonotype turned up a few times. The chain employs TRBV6-1 and TRBJ1-2; maybe TRBD1 (5 bases). The CDR3 covers 13 residues. V dropped 9 bases and J dropped 4 bases, with 15 bases sitting between them. Germline CDR1 reads MNHNS; CDR2 reads SASEGT. The CDR3 protein is CASLPAGRYGYTF. CDR3 DNA: TGTGCCAGTCTCCCGGCAGGGCGCTATGGCTACACCTTC.